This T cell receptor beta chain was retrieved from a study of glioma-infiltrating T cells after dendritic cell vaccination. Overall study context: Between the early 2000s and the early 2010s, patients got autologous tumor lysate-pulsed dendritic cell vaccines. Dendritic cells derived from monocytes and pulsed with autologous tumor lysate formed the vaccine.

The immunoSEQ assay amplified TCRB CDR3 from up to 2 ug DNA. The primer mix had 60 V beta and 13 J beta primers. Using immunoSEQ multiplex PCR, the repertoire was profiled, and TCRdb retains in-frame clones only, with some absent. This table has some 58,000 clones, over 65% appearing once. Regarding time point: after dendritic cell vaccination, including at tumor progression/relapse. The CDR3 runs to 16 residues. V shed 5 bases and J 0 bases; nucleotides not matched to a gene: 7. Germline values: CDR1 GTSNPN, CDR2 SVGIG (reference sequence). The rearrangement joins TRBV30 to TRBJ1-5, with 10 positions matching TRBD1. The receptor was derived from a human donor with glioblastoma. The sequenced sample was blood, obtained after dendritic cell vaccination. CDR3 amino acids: CAWGGQGDYSNQPQHF. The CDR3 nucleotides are TGTGCCTGGGGAGGACAGGGGGATTATAGCAATCAGCCCCAGCATTTT.